These 26 T cell receptor beta chains were sequenced from one sample in a study of identical twins. TCRdb itself ran the 5' RACE reads through MiXCR, one entry per CDR3 protein. The repertoire has roughly 720,000 distinct CDR3 sequences, 15% to 20% of them found once; the top ten carry less than 15%. This same sample was also part of a study on T cells expressing NK-cell markers.

Sequencing was done on a sample of PBMCs. Source of these receptors: a woman between 18 and 29 years old in good health.

Points on this clonotype: Sequence at one end of the junction differs from germline and may be a read error. The rearrangement joins TRBV20-1 to TRBJ2-4; tentatively, D is TRBD1 (6 bases). In germline, CDR1 is DFQATT, CDR2 SNEGSKA (reference sequence). The CDR3 has 15 amino acids. This CDR3 is CSAREQGWGKNIQYF. The CDR3 DNA sequence: TGCAGTGCTCGAGAACAGGGATGGGGGAAAAACATTCAGTACTTC.

This clonotype was seen a handful of times. The chain links TRBV24-1 to TRBJ2-6; no definite D call. The V end was cut by 5 bases, the J end by 3 bases, with 4 bases between. The germline gives CDR1 KGHDR, CDR2 SFDVKD. The CDR3 is 13 amino acids. In nucleotides, the CDR3 is TGTGCCACCAGTGGGGGTGGGGCCAACGTCCTGACTTTC. Its protein product is CATSGGGANVLTF.

This clonotype was observed a handful of times. V gene TRBV27 combines with J gene TRBJ1-2; the match to TRBD1 covers 10 bases. Trimming took 6 bases from V and 4 from J; bases not matched to a gene: 5. There are 14 residues in the CDR3. The germline CDR1 and CDR2 sequences are MNHEY and SMNVEV (reference sequence). CDR3 loop: CASRGTGESYGYTF. CDR3 in DNA: TGTGCCAGCAGGGGGACAGGGGAGAGCTATGGCTACACCTTC.

The V call is TRBV20-1, the J call TRBJ2-1; no firm D call. This CDR3 spans 12 amino acids. V was clipped by 3 bases and J by 8 bases, with 11 bases between them. CDR1 and CDR2 (germline): DFQATT, SNEGSKA (reference sequence). CDR3 amino acids: CSARAMEYEQFF. The CDR3 DNA reads as TGCAGTGCTAGGGCCATGGAGTATGAGCAGTTCTTC.

This clonotype came up a few times. This chain connects TRBV6-5 to TRBJ2-5; 8 bases line up with TRBD1. Germline V lookup: CDR1 MNHEY, CDR2 SVGAGI. This CDR3 has 15 amino acids. V lost 0 bases, J lost 3 bases, and 3 bases stayed unmatched. CDR3 sequence (DNA): TGTGCCAGCAGTTACTCCCGGACAGGGAAAGAGACCCAGTACTTC. This sequence encodes CASSYSRTGKETQYF.

This clonotype appeared a few times. The chain uses TRBV5-1 and TRBJ2-7; 8 bases match TRBD2. CDR3 length equals 16 residues. CDR1 is SGHRS, CDR2 YFSETQ, per germline. Trimming at V came to 2 bases and at J to 4 bases, leaving 11 bases not matched to a gene. CDR3 residues: CASSFAPAGVGYEQYF. The CDR3 nucleotides read TGCGCCAGCAGCTTCGCGCCAGCGGGAGTAGGGTACGAGCAGTACTTC.

CDR3 in DNA: TGCGCCAGCAGCCACCCCGGACAGAAAGAGACCCAGTACTTC. Translating gives CASSHPGQKETQYF. The chain carries TRBV5-1 and TRBJ2-5; tentative D call: TRBD1 (6 bases). The CDR3 runs 14 residues. V shed 4 bases and J shed 3 bases, with 13 bases lying between them. CDR1 and CDR2 (germline): SGHRS, YFSETQ.

This chain joins TRBV11-2 and TRBJ2-7; D not resolved. Trimming cost V 0 bases and J 7 bases, with 13 bases left between them. The CDR3 covers 14 residues. CDR1 SGHAT and CDR2 FQNNGV come from the germline V gene. This CDR3 reads CASSLEPGRREQYF. The CDR3 DNA sequence: TGTGCCAGCAGCTTAGAGCCGGGCCGTAGAGAGCAGTACTTC.

This clonotype occurred a few times. J is TRBJ2-7 and V is TRBV12-3 or TRBV12-4; 8 bases map to TRBD2. Germline trimming cut 6 bases from V and 4 bases from J; bases unmatched to any gene: 14. The CDR3 sequence is 16 residues long. The CDR3 loop reads CASSGGWWTSRYEQYF. The CDR3 nucleotides are TGTGCCAGCAGCGGGGGGTGGTGGACTAGCCGTTACGAGCAGTACTTC.

The rearrangement joins TRBV20-1 to TRBJ2-3; D not certain. Trimming stripped 6 bases from V and 4 bases from J, with 14 bases between. CDR3 length equals 13 residues. From germline, CDR1 is DFQATT and CDR2 SNEGSKA (reference sequence). CDR3 sequence reads: CSASLTLSDTQYF. The CDR3 DNA reads TGCAGTGCCAGCCTGACCCTTTCAGATACGCAGTATTTT.

The rearrangement joins TRBV20-1 to TRBJ2-3; D remains ambiguous. CDR1 and CDR2 from the germline V gene are DFQATT and SNEGSKA (reference sequence). V gave up 3 bases and J gave up 0 bases, with 10 bases separating them. This CDR3 has 14 residues. The CDR3 nucleotides read TGCAGTGCTAGGAGTCAGTCTAGCACAGATACGCAGTATTTT. Protein: CSARSQSSTDTQYF.

This clonotype occurred a few times. The chain couples TRBV19 to TRBJ1-5; no clear D gene. CDR3 length equals 13 residues. The V end lost 5 bases, the J end lost 7 bases, and 12 bases lay between the germline ends. Per the germline V gene, CDR1 is LNHDA and CDR2 is SQIVND (reference sequence). The CDR3 sequence is CASSGRILQPQHF. The CDR3 coding sequence is TGTGCCAGTAGTGGACGGATCCTGCAGCCCCAGCATTTT.

This clonotype was seen repeatedly, ten times or more. The chain recombines TRBV12-3 or TRBV12-4 with TRBJ1-6; D not certain. This CDR3 spans 14 amino acids. V lost 6 bases and J 9 bases, leaving 15 bases between the germline ends. The CDR3 nucleotides read TGTGCCAGCAGCGTTACAGCGTTCACTTCACCCCTCCACTTT. This codes for CASSVTAFTSPLHF.

The chain has TRBV10-3 and TRBJ1-4; TRBD1 aligns across 9 bases. The CDR3 runs 14 residues. V lost 4 bases and J lost 6; bases outside the gene matches: 3. CDR1 ENHRY and CDR2 SYGVKD come from the germline V gene. Here the CDR3 reads CAISGGTGHEKLFF. The CDR3 nucleotides are TGTGCCATCAGTGGAGGGACAGGGCATGAAAAACTGTTTTTT.

Note on this clonotype: One end of the junction is discordant with germline, which a read error may explain. This chain joins TRBV20-1 and TRBJ2-7; tentative D call: TRBD1 (7 bases). CDR3 length: 17 amino acids. Per the germline V gene, CDR1 is DFQATT and CDR2 is SNEGSKA (reference sequence). CDR3 sequence: CCARDPGGTVNSYEQYF. The CDR3 DNA reads as TGCTGTGCTAGAGATCCAGGCGGGACAGTGAACTCCTACGAGCAGTACTTC.

This clonotype was recorded a few times. The gene calls are TRBV12-3 or TRBV12-4 and TRBJ2-3, with TRBD1 matching 7 bases. Germline trimming cut 6 bases from V and 2 bases from J; bases unmatched to any gene: 8. This CDR3 region has 15 residues. The CDR3 loop reads CASSRQGSNTDTQYF. The CDR3 coding sequence is TGTGCCAGCAGCAGACAGGGTTCTAACACAGATACGCAGTATTTT.

This clonotype was picked up a small number of times. The chain joins TRBV4-2 to TRBJ1-1, with D possibly being TRBD1 (6 bases). Looked up from germline, CDR1 is LGHNA and CDR2 is YNFKEQ. V was clipped by 1 base and J by 2 bases, with 11 bases between them. There are 15 residues in the CDR3. CDR3 DNA: TGTGCCAGCAGCCAAGTTCCGGGGGGCAACACTGAAGCTTTCTTT. This sequence encodes CASSQVPGGNTEAFF.

This clonotype has only a few counts. The rearrangement links TRBV6-1 to TRBJ2-7; 8 bases are shared with TRBD1. The length of the CDR3 is 14 residues. V shed 5 bases, J shed 3 bases, and the junction held 6 bases outside the gene matches. Germline V gives CDR1 MNHNS, CDR2 SASEGT. CDR3 coding DNA: TGTGCCAGCAGTAAGGCAGGGGGCGGCTACGAGCAGTACTTC. This translates into CASSKAGGGYEQYF.

The chain employs TRBV5-1 and TRBJ1-4; no reliable D call. Germline CDR1 and CDR2: SGHRS and YFSETQ. CDR3 size: 13 residues. Between the trimmed V and J ends, which lost 2 bases and 7 bases, there was a span of 9 bases. CDR3 coding DNA: TGCGCCAGCAGCTTCCGTGGGGTTGAAAAACTGTTTTTT. Protein product: CASSFRGVEKLFF.

This clonotype has more than one count but fewer than ten. The chain carries TRBV3-1 and TRBJ2-3; 7 nucleotides agree with TRBD2. The V gene end was trimmed by 11 bases and the J gene end by 4 bases; junction bases not matched to a gene: 9. Germline CDR1 is LGHDT and CDR2 is YNNKEL (reference sequence). This CDR3 comprises 13 residues. For the CDR3, the DNA is TGTGCCTCCGGACTAGGGGACTCAGATACGCAGTATTTT. This gives the protein CASGLGDSDTQYF.

This clonotype appeared a few times. The chain joins TRBV12-3 or TRBV12-4 to TRBJ2-5, with a weak D call TRBD2 (5 bases). The CDR3 spans 13 residues. V was trimmed by 7 bases and J by 3 bases, leaving 12 bases between them. For the CDR3, the DNA is TGTGCCAGCACTCATAGCGACAAAGAGACCCAGTACTTC. Residues: CASTHSDKETQYF.

As DNA, the CDR3 is TGTGCCAGCAGTCACGGACTAGCGGGTGGAAATGAGCAGTTCTTC. Translation gives CASSHGLAGGNEQFF. The V gene is TRBV6-5, the J gene TRBJ2-1, with TRBD2 identical over 11 bases. Germline CDR1 and CDR2: MNHEY and SVGAGI. V lost 5 bases and J lost 7; bases outside the gene matches: 7. This CDR3 spans 15 amino acids.

This clonotype was observed a few times. The chain recombines TRBV12-3 or TRBV12-4 with TRBJ1-6; D remains unclear. The CDR3 runs 15 residues. The V end was cut by 2 bases, the J end by 10 bases, with 15 bases between. The CDR3 sequence is CASSLFGVTSSPLHF. The CDR3, as DNA: TGTGCCAGCAGTTTATTTGGGGTCACGTCGTCACCCCTCCACTTT.

V is TRBV12-3 or TRBV12-4 and J is TRBJ2-7; D uncertain. V gave up 6 bases and J gave up 4 bases, with 13 bases separating them. The CDR3 spans 13 residues. This CDR3 reads CASSLSRVYEQYF. The CDR3 DNA sequence: TGTGCCAGCAGCCTTTCCCGAGTATACGAGCAGTACTTC.

The chain joins TRBV12-3 or TRBV12-4 to TRBJ1-2; TRBD1 agrees at 7 bases. V lost 6 bases and J lost 1; bases outside the gene matches: 5. The CDR3 has 14 amino acids. In DNA form, the CDR3 reads TGTGCCAGCAGCCCCGGGACAGATAACTATGGCTACACCTTC. Its protein is CASSPGTDNYGYTF.

A few counts support this clonotype. The chain employs TRBV12-3 or TRBV12-4 and TRBJ2-5, with 7 positions matching TRBD1. Unmatched junction bases numbered 4, after V lost 5 bases and J lost 1 base. CDR3 length equals 14 residues. CDR3 DNA sequence: TGTGCCAGCAGTCAGGGACAGATCCAAGAGACCCAGTACTTC. It encodes CASSQGQIQETQYF.